This is a list of T cell receptor beta chains from one sample in a study of identical twins. TCRdb reanalysed the 5' RACE reads using MiXCR and keeps one entry per CDR3 protein. The table shows about 530,000 distinct CDR3 sequences, with about 15% occurring only once. These data also featured in a second study, about yellow fever vaccine responses in identical twins.

What was sequenced was CD4+ T cells sorted from blood. The receptor source for this set is a woman younger than 30 in good health. Both conserved end residues are part of each CDR3. A D gene is named only where the DNA matches it firmly. Rows give clone size only sometimes, using once, few, many, or a class for an expanded clone.

v_call: TRBV20-1; j_call: TRBJ2-2; d_call: NA; clone_size: NA; cdr3_aa: CSARGAYTGELFF; cdr3_nt: TGCAGTGCTAGAGGGGCGTACACCGGGGAGCTGTTTTTT
v_call: TRBV11-1; j_call: TRBJ2-2; d_call: TRBD2; clone_size: few; cdr3_aa: CASSRGREETGELFF; cdr3_nt: TGTGCCAGCAGCCGGGGACGGGAGGAAACCGGGGAGCTGTTTTTT
v_call: TRBV12-3/TRBV12-4; j_call: TRBJ2-6; d_call: NA; clone_size: NA; cdr3_aa: CASKGPGANVLTF; cdr3_nt: TGTGCCAGCAAGGGGCCAGGGGCCAACGTCCTGACTTTC
v_call: TRBV29-1; j_call: TRBJ2-5; d_call: NA; clone_size: few; cdr3_aa: CSVDSTGQVGQETQYF; cdr3_nt: TGCAGCGTTGACTCGACTGGGCAGGTGGGGCAAGAGACCCAGTACTTC
v_call: TRBV28; j_call: TRBJ2-5; d_call: NA; clone_size: few; cdr3_aa: CASSPGQRKETQYF; cdr3_nt: TGTGCCAGCAGTCCAGGACAGCGCAAAGAGACCCAGTACTTC
v_call: TRBV10-3; j_call: TRBJ2-7; d_call: NA; clone_size: NA; cdr3_aa: CAISDRGRYEQYF; cdr3_nt: TGTGCCATCAGTGACAGGGGTCGGTACGAGCAGTACTTC
v_call: TRBV3-1; j_call: TRBJ1-6; d_call: NA; clone_size: few; cdr3_aa: CASSSGSGSPLHF; cdr3_nt: TGTGCCAGCAGCTCTGGGAGTGGGTCACCCCTCCACTTT
v_call: TRBV12-3/TRBV12-4; j_call: TRBJ1-5; d_call: NA; clone_size: few; cdr3_aa: CASSLGGFQPQHF; cdr3_nt: TGTGCCAGCAGTTTAGGGGGGTTCCAGCCCCAGCATTTT
v_call: TRBV20-1; j_call: TRBJ1-1; d_call: NA; clone_size: few; cdr3_aa: CSTYRVHTEAFF; cdr3_nt: TGCAGTACCTACAGGGTTCACACTGAAGCTTTCTTT
v_call: TRBV12-3/TRBV12-4; j_call: TRBJ2-3; d_call: TRBD1; clone_size: NA; cdr3_aa: CASSLGGTGGVPQYF; cdr3_nt: TGTGCCAGCAGTTTAGGGGGGACAGGGGGCGTCCCGCAGTATTTT
v_call: TRBV28; j_call: TRBJ2-2; d_call: NA; clone_size: few; cdr3_aa: CASSHLLLRGSGELFF; cdr3_nt: TGTGCCAGCAGTCACCTCCTCCTCAGGGGTTCGGGGGAGCTGTTTTTT
v_call: TRBV6-2/TRBV6-3; j_call: TRBJ2-5; d_call: NA; clone_size: NA; cdr3_aa: CASSSRGSGKETQYF; cdr3_nt: TGTGCCAGCAGTTCCCGGGGTAGCGGAAAAGAGACCCAGTACTTC
v_call: TRBV5-6; j_call: TRBJ2-2; d_call: TRBD1; clone_size: few; cdr3_aa: CASRPRDREAGELFF; cdr3_nt: TGTGCCAGCAGGCCCCGGGACAGGGAAGCCGGGGAGCTGTTTTTT
v_call: TRBV10-2; j_call: TRBJ2-1; d_call: NA; clone_size: NA; cdr3_aa: CASSEVSRRLSKHNEQFF; cdr3_nt: TGCGCCAGCAGTGAAGTAAGTCGGAGACTTTCAAAACACAATGAGCAGTTCTTC
v_call: TRBV28; j_call: TRBJ2-4; d_call: NA; clone_size: few; cdr3_aa: CASTRDLVVNF; cdr3_nt: TGTGCCAGCACCCGAGACTTAGTTGTCAACTTC
v_call: TRBV24-1; j_call: TRBJ2-5; d_call: TRBD1; clone_size: NA; cdr3_aa: CATSTRTGSQETQYF; cdr3_nt: TGTGCCACCAGTACCCGGACAGGGTCCCAAGAGACCCAGTACTTC
v_call: TRBV5-4; j_call: TRBJ2-2; d_call: NA; clone_size: many; cdr3_aa: CASSLASGANTGELFF; cdr3_nt: TGTGCCAGCAGCTTGGCATCAGGGGCAAACACCGGGGAGCTGTTTTTT
v_call: TRBV5-6; j_call: TRBJ1-2; d_call: NA; clone_size: few; cdr3_aa: CASSLGAAQVIYGYTF; cdr3_nt: TGTGCCAGCAGCTTGGGGGCAGCCCAGGTGATTTATGGCTACACCTTC
v_call: TRBV19; j_call: TRBJ2-7; d_call: TRBD2; clone_size: few; cdr3_aa: CASSIGGLAGSSYEQYF; cdr3_nt: TGTGCCAGTAGTATAGGAGGACTAGCGGGGTCCTCCTACGAGCAGTACTTC
v_call: TRBV10-3; j_call: TRBJ2-1; d_call: TRBD1; clone_size: NA; cdr3_aa: CAISVGTDFNEQFF; cdr3_nt: TGTGCCATCAGTGTAGGGACAGACTTTAATGAGCAGTTCTTC
v_call: TRBV7-8; j_call: TRBJ2-7; d_call: TRBD2; clone_size: once; cdr3_aa: CASSSRWSASGSRYEQYF; cdr3_nt: TGTGCCAGCAGCTCCAGATGGTCGGCTAGCGGGAGTAGGTACGAGCAGTACTTC
v_call: TRBV9; j_call: TRBJ1-2; d_call: TRBD1; clone_size: NA; cdr3_aa: CASSPQGGGYGYTF; cdr3_nt: TGTGCCAGCAGCCCCCAGGGGGGTGGCTATGGCTACACCTTC
v_call: TRBV29-1; j_call: TRBJ2-3; d_call: NA; clone_size: few; cdr3_aa: CSVVWTDTQYF; cdr3_nt: TGCAGCGTTGTTTGGACAGATACGCAGTATTTT
v_call: TRBV3-1; j_call: TRBJ1-5; d_call: NA; clone_size: many; cdr3_aa: CASSQVSSGQPQHF; cdr3_nt: TGTGCCAGCAGCCAAGTCTCTTCGGGACAGCCCCAGCATTTT
v_call: TRBV9; j_call: TRBJ2-2; d_call: NA; clone_size: NA; cdr3_aa: CASSVAAGQANTGELFF; cdr3_nt: TGTGCCAGCAGCGTAGCTGCGGGACAAGCGAACACCGGGGAGCTGTTTTTT
v_call: TRBV5-1; j_call: TRBJ2-7; d_call: NA; clone_size: NA; cdr3_aa: CASSEGRFLPTYEQYF; cdr3_nt: TGCGCCAGCAGCGAGGGACGCTTCCTCCCAACCTACGAGCAGTACTTC
v_call: TRBV28; j_call: TRBJ2-1; d_call: TRBD1; clone_size: NA; cdr3_aa: CASSTGTGGQNEQFF; cdr3_nt: TGTGCCAGCTCAACCGGGACAGGGGGCCAGAATGAGCAGTTCTTC
v_call: TRBV6-1; j_call: TRBJ2-7; d_call: NA; clone_size: NA; cdr3_aa: CASKPADAGSYEQYF; cdr3_nt: TGTGCCAGCAAACCAGCGGATGCCGGCTCCTACGAGCAGTACTTC
v_call: TRBV15; j_call: TRBJ2-1; d_call: NA; clone_size: NA; cdr3_aa: CATSSQPGGGIYNEQFF; cdr3_nt: TGTGCCACCAGCAGCCAGCCCGGAGGGGGGATCTACAATGAGCAGTTCTTC
v_call: TRBV4-1; j_call: TRBJ1-4; d_call: NA; clone_size: few; cdr3_aa: CASSQGRDLRNEKLFF; cdr3_nt: TGCGCCAGCAGCCAAGGCCGGGACCTAAGGAATGAAAAACTGTTTTTT
v_call: TRBV20-1; j_call: TRBJ2-2; d_call: TRBD2; clone_size: NA; cdr3_aa: CSARTSGFNTGELFF; cdr3_nt: TGCAGTGCCAGGACTAGCGGGTTTAACACCGGGGAGCTGTTTTTT